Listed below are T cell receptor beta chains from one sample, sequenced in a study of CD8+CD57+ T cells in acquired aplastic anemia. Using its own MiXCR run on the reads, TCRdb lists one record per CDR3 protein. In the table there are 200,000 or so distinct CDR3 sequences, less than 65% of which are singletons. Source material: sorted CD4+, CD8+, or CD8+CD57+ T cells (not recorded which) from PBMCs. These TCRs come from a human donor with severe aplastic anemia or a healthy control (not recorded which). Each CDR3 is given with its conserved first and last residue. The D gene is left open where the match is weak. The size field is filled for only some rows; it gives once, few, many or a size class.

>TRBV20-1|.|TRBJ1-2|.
TGCAGTGCTGGTGACTGGGTTGGCTACACCTTC
CSAGDWVGYTF
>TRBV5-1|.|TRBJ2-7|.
TGCGCCAGCAGCTTGGGGCAGGGTAAATACGAGCAGTACTTC
CASSLGQGKYEQYF
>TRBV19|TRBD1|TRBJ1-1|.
TGTGCCAGTAGTATTGCAGGGGGAAGAACTGAAGCTTTCTTT
CASSIAGGRTEAFF
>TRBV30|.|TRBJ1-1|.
TGTGCCTGGAGACCCCCGGCCAGGGGAGGTCTTGAAGCTTTCTTT
CAWRPPARGGLEAFF
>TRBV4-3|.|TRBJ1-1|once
TGCGCCAGCAGCCAAGACGATACCTCACTTGAAGCTTTCTTT
CASSQDDTSLEAFF
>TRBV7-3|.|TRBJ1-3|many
TGTGCCGGCGTTCCCGGGACTGGAAACACCATATATTTT
CAGVPGTGNTIYF
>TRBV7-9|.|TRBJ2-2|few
TGTGCCAGCAGCCCAGCCCAAGACACCGGGGAGCTGTTTTTT
CASSPAQDTGELFF
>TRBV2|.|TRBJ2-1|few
TGTGCCAGCGGTGGGTCCCCAGTGTCCTACAATGAGCAGTTCTTC
CASGGSPVSYNEQFF
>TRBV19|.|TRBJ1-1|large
TGTGCCAGTAGCAATAGAGGGGTTAGGTTCGCTGAAGCTTTCTTT
CASSNRGVRFAEAFF
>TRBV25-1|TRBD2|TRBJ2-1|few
TGTGCCAGCATTCTAGGGACTAGTCAACAACCTTCCTACAATGAGCAGTTCTTC
CASILGTSQQPSYNEQFF
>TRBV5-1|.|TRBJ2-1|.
TGCGCCAGCAGCCTCATTGAGGATGAGCAGTTCTTC
CASSLIEDEQFF
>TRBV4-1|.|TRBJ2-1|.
TGCGCCAGCAGCCCAGGGGGGAGCGGGGGATATGAGCAGTTCTTC
CASSPGGSGGYEQFF
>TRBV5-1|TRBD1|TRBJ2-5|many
TGCGCCAGCTCGGACAGGAACCCCCAAGAGACCCAGTACTTC
CASSDRNPQETQYF
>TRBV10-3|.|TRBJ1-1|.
TGTGCCATCAGAGGCAGTAGTCTGAACACTGAAGCTTTCTTT
CAIRGSSLNTEAFF
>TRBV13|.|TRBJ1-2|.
TGTGCCAGCAGCTTGAGAGGAGTTGGCTACACCTTC
CASSLRGVGYTF
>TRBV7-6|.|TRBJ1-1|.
TGTGCCGTCAGCTCCTTGGTGAACACTGAAGCTTTCTTT
CAVSSLVNTEAFF
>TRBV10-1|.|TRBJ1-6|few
TGCGCCAGCAGTGAGGGGACATCCAATTCACCCCTCCACTTT
CASSEGTSNSPLHF
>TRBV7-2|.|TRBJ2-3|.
TGTGCCAGCAGCGTAAAACAGAGAGATAAGCAGTATTTT
CASSVKQRDKQYF
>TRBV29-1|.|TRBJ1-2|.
TGCAGCGTTGAGGACCAGCCGCCGGGCTATGGCTACACCTTC
CSVEDQPPGYGYTF
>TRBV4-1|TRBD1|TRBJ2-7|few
TGCGCCGGCAGCGAAGGGACAGGGGCGTACGAGCAGTACTTC
CAGSEGTGAYEQYF
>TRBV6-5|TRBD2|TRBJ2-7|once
TGTGCCAGCAGCGAACTACTAGCGCACGAGCAGTACTTC
CASSELLAHEQYF
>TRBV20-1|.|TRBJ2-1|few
TGCGGAGTTGGGAGGCGGAACTACAATGAGCAGTTCTTC
CGVGRRNYNEQFF
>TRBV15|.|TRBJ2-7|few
TGTGCCACCAGCAGAGATAGGGGGACACCATTTGAGCAGTACTTC
CATSRDRGTPFEQYF
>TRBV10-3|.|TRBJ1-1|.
TGTGCCATCAGTGAGTCGGGACAACCGAACACTGAAGCTTTCTTT
CAISESGQPNTEAFF
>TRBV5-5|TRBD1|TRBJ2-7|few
TGTGCCAGCAGCATGACAGGGTCCGTCTACGAGCAGTACTTC
CASSMTGSVYEQYF
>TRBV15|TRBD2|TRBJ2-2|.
TGTGCCACCAGCAGAGATCGTGCTAGCGGGAGTCGGCCTGAGCAGTTTTTT
CATSRDRASGSRPEQFF
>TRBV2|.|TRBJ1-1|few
TGTGCCAGCGCCCGAGTGAACACTGAAGCTTTCTTT
CASARVNTEAFF
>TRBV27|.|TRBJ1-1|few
TGTGCCAGCAGTTCCTCAATTTTCGTTGAAGCTTTCTTT
CASSSSIFVEAFF
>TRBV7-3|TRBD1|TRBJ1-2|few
TGTGCCAGCAGCTGGTCAGGGGGCTCTGCGAGAGGCTACACCTTC
CASSWSGGSARGYTF
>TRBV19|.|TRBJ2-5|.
TGTGCCAGTAGTATGAGCAGGTTAGGGACCCAGTACTTC
CASSMSRLGTQYF
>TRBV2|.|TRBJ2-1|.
TGTGCCAGCAGTGGACGGACTCGCCCCCCGTTCAATGAGCAGTTCTTC
CASSGRTRPPFNEQFF
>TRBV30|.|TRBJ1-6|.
TGTGCCTGGAGTGAACGAGGGGAACCCTATAATTCACCCCTCCACTTT
CAWSERGEPYNSPLHF
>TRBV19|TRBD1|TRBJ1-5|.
TGTGCCACCGCCAGGGGGGGAAGCAATCAGCCCCAGCATTTT
CATARGGSNQPQHF
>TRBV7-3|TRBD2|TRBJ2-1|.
TGTGCCAGCAGCTTATCGACTAGCAGGTACAATGAGCAGTTCTTC
CASSLSTSRYNEQFF
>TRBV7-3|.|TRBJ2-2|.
TGTGCCAGCAGCTCAGGGAAGGGCGGGGAGCTGTTTTTT
CASSSGKGGELFF
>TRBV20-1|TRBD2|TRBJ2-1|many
TGCAGTGCTGACACTAGCGGGGGTCAGAACAATGAGCAGTTCTTC
CSADTSGGQNNEQFF
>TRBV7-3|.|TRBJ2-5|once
TGTGCCAGCAGCCCGCAAGGGGGGCCGGGAGGGACCCAGTACTTC
CASSPQGGPGGTQYF
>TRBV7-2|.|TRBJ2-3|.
TGTGCCAGCAGCTTCCCCCCGTGGGTCACAGATACGCAGTATTTT
CASSFPPWVTDTQYF
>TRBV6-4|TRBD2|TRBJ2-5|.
TGTGCCAGCAGTGACTCGACTAGCGGGGGGACCCAGTACTTC
CASSDSTSGGTQYF
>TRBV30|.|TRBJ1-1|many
TGTGCCTGGAGTGTGGGGGGCCCTGAAGCTTTCTTT
CAWSVGGPEAFF
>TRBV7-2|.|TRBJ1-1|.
TGTGCCAGCAGCTTTCTGGCGGGGGGTACAGGCCGTAACACTGAAGCTTTCTTT
CASSFLAGGTGRNTEAFF
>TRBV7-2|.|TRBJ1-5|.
TGTGCCAGCAGCTCTGATGAAAATCAGCCCCAGCATTTT
CASSSDENQPQHF
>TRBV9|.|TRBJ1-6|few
TGTGCCAGCAGCGTAGAACCGCTCCGGGATTCACCCCTCCACTTT
CASSVEPLRDSPLHF
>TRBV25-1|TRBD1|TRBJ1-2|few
TGTGCCAGCAGTGAATATATACAGGGGGCCTACACCTTC
CASSEYIQGAYTF
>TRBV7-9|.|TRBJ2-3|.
TGTGCCAGCGGTGTAGGGAGTTCAGATACGCAGTATTTT
CASGVGSSDTQYF
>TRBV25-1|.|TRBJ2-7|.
TGTGCCAGCAGTGCGTTACCTTGGAGTACAAAATCTGGCTCCGAGCAGTACTTC
CASSALPWSTKSGSEQYF
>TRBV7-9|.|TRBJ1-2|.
TGTGCCAGCAGCTTTCGGGGGGTTGAGTATGGCTACACCTTC
CASSFRGVEYGYTF